This T cell receptor beta chain was sequenced in a study of vaccination effects on CD4 cells after COVID-19. Overall study findings and caveats: Marked clonal contraction of infection- and vaccine-induced clones was seen late after vaccination. Relatively few convalescent patients took part in the study, which had no early post-infection timepoints.

The germline V and J ends were trimmed by 3 bases and 5 bases, with 14 bases remaining between them. CDR3 length: 15 amino acids. CDR1 is KGHSH, CDR2 LQKENI, per germline. Produced via immunoSEQ multiplex PCR; TCRdb's table is partial and in-frame only. The table lists about 79,000 clones, 60% to 80% of them singletons. Using viral peptide pools, the ViraFEST assay grew out antigen-specific CD4+ T cells prior to sequencing. CD4+ T cells were isolated after around 10 days of culture. Vaccine recipients had no previous SARS-CoV-2 infection; their nucleocapsid antibodies were negative. They grew a few million PBMC in each well, adding around 10 IU/ml IL-2 and around 10 ug/ml peptides. As concerns this clone: The antigen is not known.

The chain links TRBV18 to TRBJ2-1; no reliable D call. This sample comprised CD4+ T cells from PBMCs cultured with HCoV-229E spike peptides, obtained before COVID-19 vaccination. The TCR comes from a human donor who received a COVID-19 vaccine. In DNA, the CDR3 is TGTGCCAGCTCACCCCCTGGAGTAGCCCACAATGAGCAGTTCTTC. Translating it yields CASSPPGVAHNEQFF.